These 8 T cell receptor beta chains originate from one sample sequenced in a study of T cells in Graves' hyperthyroidism and ophthalmopathy. The source material, RNA transcripts, was used to amplify TCR beta CDR3 regions. The primer set for the first-round RT-PCR of the TCR CDR3 was HTBI. TCRdb reprocessed the multiplex PCR reads via MiXCR and lists one record per CDR3 protein. Of hundreds of thousands of distinct CDR3 sequences detected, about 20% appear once; the ten largest clones hold approximately 54%. Sequenced: blood. The receptors come from a woman between 65 and 79 years old with Graves' ophthalmopathy.

The chain has TRBV6-2 or TRBV6-3 and TRBJ2-7, with D possibly TRBD2 on 5 matching bases. CDR3 length equals 15 residues. Germline V lookup: CDR1 MNHEY, CDR2 SVGEGT. Trimming shortened V by 5 bases and J by 0 bases, and 14 bases separated the two germline ends. The CDR3 spells CASSTLGASSYEQYF. The CDR3 DNA follows: TGTGCCAGCAGTACCCTGGGAGCTAGCTCCTACGAGCAGTACTTC.

There are many counts of this clonotype. The chain couples TRBV11-3 to TRBJ2-1; 9 bases match TRBD2. This CDR3 region has 17 residues. V lost 6 bases, J lost 6 bases, and 15 bases stayed unmatched. Germline V gives CDR1 SGHNT, CDR2 YENEEA. The CDR3 bases are TGTGCCAGCAGTCCTGAAACGACTCCGGGACTAGCCAATGAGCAGTTCTTC. It translates to CASSPETTPGLANEQFF.

This clonotype was observed a handful of times. The chain recombines TRBV7-2 with TRBJ2-1; D may be TRBD2 (6 bases). The germline V gene has CDR1 SGHTA and CDR2 FQGNSA. V lost 5 bases, J lost 0 bases, and 17 bases lay in between. The CDR3 consists of 17 residues. CDR3 coding DNA: TGTGCCAGCAGCCCCCTGTTTCGGGGGAGCTCCTACAATGAGCAGTTCTTC. Residues: CASSPLFRGSSYNEQFF.

This clonotype was seen only a few times. This chain links TRBV20-1 with TRBJ2-1, with D perhaps being TRBD1 or TRBD2 (7 bases each). There are 16 residues in the CDR3. V lost 3 bases and J 0 bases, leaving 15 bases between the germline ends. CDR1 is DFQATT, CDR2 SNEGSKA, per germline (reference sequence). CDR3 protein: CSARGRGDSSYNEQFF. CDR3 bases: TGCAGTGCTAGGGGTCGGGGGGACAGCTCCTACAATGAGCAGTTCTTC.

Concerning this clonotype itself: A much more abundant neighbour one base away suggests this may be a read error. V usage is TRBV12-3 or TRBV12-4 and J usage is TRBJ1-5; D is uncertain. The length of the CDR3 is 14 residues. CDR3 sequence: CASLSSLSSQPQHF. CDR3 sequence (DNA): TGTGCCAGCCTTTCTTCTCTGAGCAGTCAGCCCCAGCATTTT.

This clonotype was seen more than once but under ten times. The chain carries TRBV4-2 and TRBJ1-1, with D perhaps matching TRBD1 (6 bases). The germline V gene has CDR1 LGHNA and CDR2 YNFKEQ. V shed 4 bases and J shed 4 bases, with 16 bases lying between them. CDR3 length: 15 amino acids. The CDR3, as DNA: TGTGCCAGCAGCCCCTTGCGGGGGGCGGGCACTGAAGCTTTCTTT. Protein product: CASSPLRGAGTEAFF.

There are a few counts of this clonotype. CDR3 region: CASSPAGTENPYEQYF. The CDR3 DNA is TGTGCCAGCTCACCAGCCGGGACAGAAAATCCCTACGAGCAGTACTTC. The V call is TRBV18, the J call TRBJ2-7; TRBD1 matches at 7 bases. CDR1 is KGHSH and CDR2 is LQKENI in the germline V gene. This CDR3 spans 16 amino acids. The V gene end was trimmed by 2 bases and the J gene end by 2 bases; junction bases not matched to a gene: 9.

This clonotype came up many times. The chain uses TRBV12-3 or TRBV12-4 and TRBJ2-2; D may match TRBD1 or TRBD2 (5 bases each). The CDR3 loop spans 15 amino acids. The V end was cut by 1 base, the J end by 5 bases, with 11 bases between. DNA of the CDR3: TGTGCCAGCAGTTTAGGAGGGGTTGGTACCGGGGAGCTGTTTTTT. It is translated as CASSLGGVGTGELFF.